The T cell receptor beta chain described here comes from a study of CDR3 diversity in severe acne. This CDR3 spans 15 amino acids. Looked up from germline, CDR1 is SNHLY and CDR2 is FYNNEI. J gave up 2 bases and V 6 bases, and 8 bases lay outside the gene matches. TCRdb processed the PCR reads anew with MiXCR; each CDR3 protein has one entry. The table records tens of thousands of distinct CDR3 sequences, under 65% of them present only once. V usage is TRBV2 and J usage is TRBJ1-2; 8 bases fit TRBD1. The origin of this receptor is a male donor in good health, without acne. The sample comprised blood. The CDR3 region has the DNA TGTGCCAGCAGGACTCAGGGGGCATTGAACTATGGCTACACCTTC. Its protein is CASRTQGALNYGYTF.